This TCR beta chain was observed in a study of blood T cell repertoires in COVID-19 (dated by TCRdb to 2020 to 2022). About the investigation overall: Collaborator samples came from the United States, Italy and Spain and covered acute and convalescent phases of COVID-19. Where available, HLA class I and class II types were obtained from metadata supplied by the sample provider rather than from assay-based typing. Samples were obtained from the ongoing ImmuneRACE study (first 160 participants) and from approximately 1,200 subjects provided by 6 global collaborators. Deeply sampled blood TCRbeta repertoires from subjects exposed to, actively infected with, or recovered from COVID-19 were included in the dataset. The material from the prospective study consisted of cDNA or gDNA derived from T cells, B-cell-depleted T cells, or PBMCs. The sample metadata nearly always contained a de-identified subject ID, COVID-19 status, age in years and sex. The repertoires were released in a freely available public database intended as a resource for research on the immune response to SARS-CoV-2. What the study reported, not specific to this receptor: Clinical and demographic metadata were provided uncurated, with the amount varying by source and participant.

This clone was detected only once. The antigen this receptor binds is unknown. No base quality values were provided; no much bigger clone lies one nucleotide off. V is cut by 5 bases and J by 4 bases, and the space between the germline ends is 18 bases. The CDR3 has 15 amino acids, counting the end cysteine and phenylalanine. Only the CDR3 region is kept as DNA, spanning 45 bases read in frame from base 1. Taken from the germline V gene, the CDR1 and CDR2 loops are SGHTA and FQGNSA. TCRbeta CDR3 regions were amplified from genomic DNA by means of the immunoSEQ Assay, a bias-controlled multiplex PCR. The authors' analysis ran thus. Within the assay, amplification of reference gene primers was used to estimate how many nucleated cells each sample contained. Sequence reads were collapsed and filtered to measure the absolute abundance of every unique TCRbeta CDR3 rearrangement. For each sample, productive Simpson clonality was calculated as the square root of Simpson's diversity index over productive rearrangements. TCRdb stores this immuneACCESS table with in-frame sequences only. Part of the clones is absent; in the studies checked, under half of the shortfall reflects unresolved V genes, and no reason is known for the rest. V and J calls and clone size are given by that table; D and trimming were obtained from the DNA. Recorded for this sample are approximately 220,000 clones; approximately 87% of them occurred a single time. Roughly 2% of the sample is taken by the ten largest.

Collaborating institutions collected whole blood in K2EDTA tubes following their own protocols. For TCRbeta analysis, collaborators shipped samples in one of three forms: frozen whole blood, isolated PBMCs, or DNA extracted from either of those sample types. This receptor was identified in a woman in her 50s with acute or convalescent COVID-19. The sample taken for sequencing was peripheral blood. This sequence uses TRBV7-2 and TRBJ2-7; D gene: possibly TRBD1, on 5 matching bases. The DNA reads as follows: TGTGCCAGCAGCCTTCCGGATCAGGGTATATACGAGCAGTACTTC. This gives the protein CASSLPDQGIYEQYF.